The clone carrying this T cell receptor (beta chain) showed up just once. The antigen is unknown. This sample is drawn from a study of cytomegalovirus exposure and HLA in healthy donors. In the study overall: A data release that came early held about 89 million unique TCRs from HLA-typed donors. Overall study results and limits: Analysis performed later found roughly 17,000 TCR beta sequences associated with HLA alleles at 0.05 false discovery rate. Other equally common chains were less clonally expanded than HLA-associated TCR beta chains, a later analysis showed.

In germline, CDR1 is SGDLS, CDR2 YYNGEE. V lost 4 bases to trimming and J lost 2 bases; unmatched junction nucleotides: 5. The CDR3 extends over 14 amino acids. In nominal health when sampled, donors likely had unrecorded immune exposures nonetheless. Amplification used 60 Vbeta primers and 13 Jbeta primers. Measured with immunoSEQ multiplex PCR; TCRdb has only the in-frame clones, and not every one. The sample holds some 99,000 clones; around 86% are singletons and the top ten take 2.2%. The sequence came from a woman aged 25-40 years in good health and CMV-seronegative. V gene TRBV9 combines with J gene TRBJ1-1, with TRBD1 matching 7 bases. The sequenced material came from PBMCs. CDR3 loop: CASSPRDRNTEAFF. In DNA form, the CDR3 reads TGTGCCAGCAGCCCTCGGGACAGAAACACTGAAGCTTTCTTT.